This T cell receptor beta chain was documented in a study of T cell changes during pregnancy in multiple sclerosis. Assay used: immunoSEQ multiplex PCR; TCRdb lists only in-frame clones, some missing. The table lists 100,000 or so clones, roughly 91% of them singletons. Trimming removed 4 bases from V and 8 bases from J; junction bases left unmatched: 7. Germline-derived CDR1 and CDR2 are MGHRA and YSYEKL. The CDR3 runs to 14 residues. The source material was peripheral blood, sampled in the first trimester of pregnancy. This clonotype originated in a female donor with multiple sclerosis, enrolled in a pregnancy study. The chain uses TRBV4-1 and TRBJ2-1, with 8 nucleotides matching TRBD2. CDR3 in amino acids: CASSLSIAGYEQFF. In nucleotides, the CDR3 is TGCGCCAGCAGCCTTTCTATAGCGGGGTATGAGCAGTTCTTC.